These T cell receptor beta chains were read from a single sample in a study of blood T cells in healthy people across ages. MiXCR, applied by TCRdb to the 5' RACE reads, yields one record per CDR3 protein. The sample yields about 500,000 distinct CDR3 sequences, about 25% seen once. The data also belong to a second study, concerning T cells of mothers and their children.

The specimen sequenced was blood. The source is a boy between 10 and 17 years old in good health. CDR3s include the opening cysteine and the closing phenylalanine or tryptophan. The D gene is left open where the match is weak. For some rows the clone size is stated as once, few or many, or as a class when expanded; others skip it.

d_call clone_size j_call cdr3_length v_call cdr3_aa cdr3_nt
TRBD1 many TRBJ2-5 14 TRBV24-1 CATSDWDRVETQYF TGTGCCACCAGTGATTGGGACAGGGTCGAGACCCAGTACTTC
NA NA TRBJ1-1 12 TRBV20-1 CSAREGYTEAFF TGCAGTGCTAGAGAGGGATACACTGAAGCTTTCTTT
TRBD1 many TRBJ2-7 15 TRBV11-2 CASSGEWDSSYEQYF TGTGCCAGCAGCGGAGAGTGGGACAGCTCCTACGAGCAGTACTTC
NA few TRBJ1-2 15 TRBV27 CASRPTTEQNYGYTF TGTGCCAGCAGACCAACTACCGAACAGAACTATGGCTACACCTTC
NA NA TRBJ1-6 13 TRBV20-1 CSARNRVGSPLHF TGCAGTGCTAGAAACAGGGTGGGCTCACCCCTCCACTTT
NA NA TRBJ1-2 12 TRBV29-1 CSVDMGPYGYTF TGCAGCGTTGATATGGGGCCCTATGGCTACACCTTC
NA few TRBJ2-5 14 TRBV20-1 CSAQGPRGQETQYF TGCAGTGCCCAGGGCCCTCGGGGCCAAGAGACCCAGTACTTC
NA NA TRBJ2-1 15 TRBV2 CASSEVRSSYNEQFF TGTGCCAGCAGTGAAGTTAGGAGCTCCTACAATGAGCAGTTCTTC
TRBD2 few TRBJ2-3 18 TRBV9 CASSGTSGRWGGTDTQYF TGCGCCAGCAGCGGGACTAGCGGGAGGTGGGGGGGCACAGATACGCAGTATTTT
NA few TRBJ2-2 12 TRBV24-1 CATARNTGELFF TGTGCCACCGCGCGGAACACCGGGGAGCTGTTTTTT
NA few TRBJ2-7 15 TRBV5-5 CASSSVVNRDYEQYF TGTGCCAGCAGCTCGGTGGTGAATCGGGACTACGAGCAGTACTTC
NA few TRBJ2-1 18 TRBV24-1 CATSDPDGSYSTGNEQFF TGTGCCACCAGTGATCCGGACGGGTCCTACTCCACGGGCAATGAGCAGTTCTTC
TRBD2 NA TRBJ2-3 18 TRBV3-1 CASSPPRASGTASATQYF TGTGCCAGCAGCCCCCCTCGGGCTAGCGGGACGGCCAGTGCTACGCAGTATTTT
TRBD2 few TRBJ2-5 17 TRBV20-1 CSARDRAGEPIGGTQYF TGCAGTGCTAGAGATCGGGCGGGAGAGCCGATTGGAGGGACCCAGTACTTC
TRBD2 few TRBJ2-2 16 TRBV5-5 CASSLLAGGYTGELFF TGTGCCAGCAGCTTACTAGCGGGAGGGTACACCGGGGAGCTGTTTTTT
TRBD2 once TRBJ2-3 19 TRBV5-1 CASSSGLAGGFRVTDTQYF TGCGCCAGCAGCTCGGGACTAGCGGGGGGTTTTCGAGTCACAGATACGCAGTATTTT
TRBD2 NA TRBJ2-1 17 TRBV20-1 CSARAPGLASSYNEQFF TGCAGTGCTAGGGCACCGGGACTAGCAAGCTCCTACAATGAGCAGTTCTTC
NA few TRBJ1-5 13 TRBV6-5 CASSANSNQPQHF TGTGCCAGCAGTGCTAATAGCAATCAGCCCCAGCATTTT